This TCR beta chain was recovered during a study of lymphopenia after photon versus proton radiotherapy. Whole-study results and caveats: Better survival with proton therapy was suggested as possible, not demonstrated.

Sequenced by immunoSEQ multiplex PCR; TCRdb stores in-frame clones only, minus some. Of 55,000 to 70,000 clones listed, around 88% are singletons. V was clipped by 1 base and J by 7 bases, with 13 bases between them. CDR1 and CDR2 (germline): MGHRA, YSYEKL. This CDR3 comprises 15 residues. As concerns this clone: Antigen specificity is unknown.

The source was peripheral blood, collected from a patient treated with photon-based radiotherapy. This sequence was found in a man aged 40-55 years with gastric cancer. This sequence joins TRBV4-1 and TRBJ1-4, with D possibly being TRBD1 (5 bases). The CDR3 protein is CASSQGGGKVEKLFF. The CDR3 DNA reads TGCGCCAGCAGCCAAGGTGGGGGGAAGGTTGAAAAACTGTTTTTT.